The 18 T cell receptor beta chains in this list originate from one sample, sequenced in a study of tumor-infiltrating lymphocytes in primary liver carcinoma. The study extracted blood RNA from unsorted whole blood and also extracted germline DNA. A constant-region primer served to make TCR beta cDNA from about 0.5 ug total RNA. Researchers made the TCR beta libraries by running three nested multiplex PCR rounds with slightly modified ARM-PCR. Forward primers for TRBV1-TRBV30 and a C-beta reverse primer served the first two PCR rounds, at around 11 cycles each. TCRdb reprocessed the multiplex PCR reads with MiXCR, giving one entry per CDR3 protein. The data show 250,000 to 400,000 distinct CDR3 sequences, with less than 75% seen just once and roughly 8.9% held by the top ten. Sequenced input: peripheral blood. The receptors stem from a middle-aged man with primary liver carcinoma and hepatitis B virus infection.

This clonotype came up many times. The CDR3 spells CASSILGRGDQPQHF. DNA of the CDR3: TGTGCCAGCAGCATCTTGGGCAGGGGCGATCAGCCCCAGCATTTT. V usage is TRBV5-6 and J usage is TRBJ1-5; a weak D match, TRBD1 (6 bases). Trimming left V 4 bases short and J 5 bases short, with 16 bases between. This CDR3 is built from 15 residues. Germline CDR1 and CDR2: SGHDT and YYEEEE.

As concerns this clonotype: This could be a read error, since a much larger clone is one nucleotide away. The V call is TRBV4-1, the J call TRBJ1-3, with D unresolved. The CDR3 runs to 17 residues. Germline V gene sequence: CDR1 MGHRA, CDR2 YSYEKL. The CDR3 nucleotides are TGCGCCAGCAGCCAAGATAAGTCCGTAAGCTCTGGAGACACCATATATTTT. Translating gives CASSQDKSVSSGDTIYF.

The V gene is TRBV11-2, the J gene TRBJ1-1; no clear D gene. The germline CDR1 and CDR2 sequences are SGHAT and FQNNGV. CDR3 length: 15 residues. V lost 9 bases and J lost 1, with 18 bases in between. The CDR3 sequence: CASNLVTAPNTEAFF. The CDR3 DNA is TGTGCCAGTAACTTAGTGACCGCTCCGAACACTGAAGCTTTCTTT.

A word on this clonotype: As the CDR3 is not closed by the conserved phenylalanine or tryptophan, this likely results from a read error. This chain's CDR3 is CASSLADPNYGYTS. The CDR3, as DNA: TGTGCCAGCAGTTTAGCAGACCCTAACTATGGCTACACCTCC. V and J are TRBV12-3 or TRBV12-4 and TRBJ1-2; D unclear. The length of the CDR3 is 14 residues. Trimming removed 0 bases from V and 0 bases from J, with 5 bases in between.

With regard to this clonotype: An end of the junction differs from the germline gene, which may be a read error. This sequence joins TRBV5-1 and TRBJ2-5, with TRBD2 identical over 9 bases. The last part of the DNA fits TRBJ2-1 better; the J call may be wrong. This CDR3 is built from 15 residues. CDR1 and CDR2 (germline): SGHRS, YFSETQ. The CDR3 coding sequence is TGCGCCAGCGGCTTGGCGGGAGGGCCTGCAAGTGAGCAGTTCTTC. It specifies CASGLAGGPASEQFF.

This chain links TRBV14 with TRBJ2-5; 10 bases are shared with TRBD1. V shed 4 bases and J 3 bases; nucleotides not matched to a gene: 8. This CDR3 contains 16 residues. In germline, CDR1 is SGHDN, CDR2 FVKESK. The CDR3 region has the DNA TGTGCCAGCAGCCCCTCACCGGGACAGGGGAAAGAGACCCAGTACTTC. It is translated as CASSPSPGQGKETQYF. The entire variable domain, with the rest obtained from reference TRBV14 and TRBJ2-5, is as follows: EAGVTQFPSHSVIEKGQTVTLRCDPISGHDNLYWYRRVMGKEIKFLLHFVKESKQDESGMPNNRFLAERTGGTYSTLKVQPAELEDSGVYFCASSPSPGQGKETQYFGPGTRLLVL.

As to this clonotype: A clone one base away is much larger, so this may be a read error. The genes are TRBV29-1 and TRBJ2-3, with D possibly being TRBD2 (6 bases). This CDR3 region has 13 residues. Germline CDR1 and CDR2: SQVTM and ANQGSEA. Trimming cost V 4 bases and J 8 bases, with 16 bases left between them. The CDR3, as DNA: TGCAGCGTTGGGGGCGGGAACGGGATTACGCAGTATTTT. Residues: CSVGGGNGITQYF.

In the case of this clonotype: This may be a read error: a much more frequent sequence differs by one nucleotide. The rearrangement joins TRBV12-3 or TRBV12-4 to TRBJ2-7; D might be TRBD1 (5 bases). V was shortened by 5 bases and J by 2 bases, with 10 bases between the two germline ends. The CDR3 runs 13 residues. As DNA, the CDR3 is TGTGCCAGCAGTGTGGACATGACCTACGAGCAGTACTTC. Residues: CASSVDMTYEQYF.

This clonotype was seen ten or more times. The rearrangement links TRBV6-5 to TRBJ2-1; 7 nucleotides agree with TRBD1. Germline V CDR1 and CDR2: MNHEY, SVGAGI. The CDR3 loop spans 15 amino acids. The junction had 11 bases not matched to a gene; V was cut back by 5 bases and J by 7 bases. CDR3 protein: CASSPPGTVGNEQFF. The CDR3 region has the DNA TGTGCCAGCAGTCCCCCCGGGACAGTGGGGAATGAGCAGTTCTTC.

The chain has TRBV6-2 or TRBV6-3 and TRBJ2-2, with 11 positions matching TRBD2. The V gene's germline CDR1 is MNHEY and CDR2 SVGEGT. The CDR3 covers 16 residues. The V and J ends lost 4 bases and 4 bases, in that order; junction bases with no gene match: 5. The CDR3 DNA is TGTGCCAGCAGTTCAACTAGCGGGAGAGTCACCGGGGAGCTGTTTTTT. This gives the protein CASSSTSGRVTGELFF.

V is TRBV29-1 and J is TRBJ2-7, with a possible D match to TRBD2 (5 bases). This CDR3 comprises 13 residues. Germline CDR1 and CDR2: SQVTM and ANQGSEA. For the CDR3, the DNA is TGCAGTGTTACCGGGATAGTCAGCTACGAGCAGTACTTC. This codes for CSVTGIVSYEQYF.

Worth noting for this clonotype: The CDR3 carries no conserved terminal phenylalanine or tryptophan, so it likely arises from a read error. The chain employs TRBV11-1 and TRBJ2-1; 11 bases are a match to TRBD1. The length of the CDR3 is 15 residues. In germline, CDR1 is SGHAT, CDR2 FQDESV (reference sequence). The CDR3 loop is CANSFGTGGYNEQFL. CDR3 DNA: TGTGCCAACAGCTTCGGGACAGGGGGATACAATGAGCAGTTCCTC.

In the case of this clonotype: A much larger clone is a single base away; this may be a read error. This chain connects TRBV11-2 to TRBJ2-4, with unresolved D. With 3 bases removed from V and 5 bases from J, the gap between germline ends came to 17 bases. Germline-derived CDR1 and CDR2 are SGHAT and FQNNGV. This CDR3 region has 16 residues. The CDR3: CASSLTGPPAQNIQYF. CDR3 in DNA: TGTGCCAGCAGCTTGACGGGCCCTCCGGCCCAAAACATTCAGTACTTC.

To note about this clonotype: One junction end does not reproduce the germline sequence, and a read error may be involved. The J gene is TRBJ2-7, the V gene TRBV5-6; maybe TRBD1 (6 bases). The germline V gene has CDR1 SGHDT and CDR2 YYEEEE. The CDR3 sequence is 13 residues long. The CDR3 region has the DNA TGTGGCAGCAGCTTGGGACATACCTACGAGCAGTACTTC. Translating it yields CGSSLGHTYEQYF.

The sample holds one count of this clonotype. The J gene is TRBJ1-2, the V gene TRBV28; D gene ambiguous. V lost 3 bases to trimming and J lost 5 bases, with 7 bases between them. CDR3 size: 12 residues. Per germline, CDR1 MDHEN and CDR2 SYDVKM. The CDR3: CASSLNRYGYTF. The CDR3 DNA reads TGTGCCAGCAGTTTGAATCGTTATGGCTACACCTTC.

Points on this clonotype: A junction end diverges from the germline sequence, so it may reflect a read error. The chain carries TRBV5-1 and TRBJ2-1, with TRBD2 as a possible D gene (6 bases). Looked up from germline, CDR1 is SGHRS and CDR2 is YFSETQ. CDR3 size: 14 residues. In DNA form, the CDR3 reads TGCGCCATCAGCTTGGACGCGGGATCTGATGAGCAGTTCTTC. This gives the protein CAISLDAGSDEQFF.

Comments on this clonotype: Germline and junction disagree at one end, which may indicate a read error. The CDR3, as DNA: TGCGCCAGCAGTGAGTCTAGGGCAGTAGGAGGCTGCACCTTC. Translation gives CASSESRAVGGCTF. The chain uses TRBV10-2 and TRBJ1-2; the D is unclear. CDR3 length equals 14 residues. In germline, CDR1 is WSHSY, CDR2 SAAADI.

A remark on this clonotype: A read error may account for a junction end that differs from germline. V and J are TRBV5-5 and TRBJ2-5; 9 bases are a match to TRBD1. The CDR3 extends over 15 amino acids. CDR1 and CDR2 from the germline V gene are SGHKS and YYEKEE (reference sequence). The CDR3: CVSSLGTGGRETQYF. The CDR3 region has the DNA TGTGTCAGCAGCTTAGGTACAGGGGGCCGGGAGACCCAGTACTTC.